This note documents a single TCR beta chain sequence. The sample originates from a study of OX40 agonist ivuxolimab in advanced cancers. Libraries were prepared by immunoSEQ multiplex PCR; TCRdb keeps only in-frame clonotypes and omits some of them. The data show under 100,000 clones, with approximately 90% seen just once and 0.45% to 0.65% held by the top ten. Germline V lookup: CDR1 SGHNT, CDR2 YENEEA. The trim removed 4 bases at V and 5 bases at J, leaving 8 bases unmatched. CDR3 length equals 15 residues. The origin of this receptor is an adult with an advanced solid tumor such as melanoma, head and neck, liver or kidney cancer. The specimen comprised CD4+ or CD8+ T cells sorted from blood, sampled in a trial of the OX40 agonist ivuxolimab. The chain employs TRBV11-3 and TRBJ2-7, with 10 bases identical to TRBD2. CDR3 sequence reads: CASSYSGRRLDEQYF. The CDR3 nucleotides read TGTGCCAGCAGCTATAGCGGGAGGCGTTTGGACGAGCAGTACTTC. Complete variable domain (other parts from reference TRBV11-3 and TRBJ2-7): EAGVVQSPRYKIIEKKQPVAFWCNPISGHNTLYWYLQNLGQGPELLIRYENEEAVDDSQLPKDRFSAERLKGVDSTLKIQPAELGDSAVYLCASSYSGRRLDEQYFGPGTRLTVT.